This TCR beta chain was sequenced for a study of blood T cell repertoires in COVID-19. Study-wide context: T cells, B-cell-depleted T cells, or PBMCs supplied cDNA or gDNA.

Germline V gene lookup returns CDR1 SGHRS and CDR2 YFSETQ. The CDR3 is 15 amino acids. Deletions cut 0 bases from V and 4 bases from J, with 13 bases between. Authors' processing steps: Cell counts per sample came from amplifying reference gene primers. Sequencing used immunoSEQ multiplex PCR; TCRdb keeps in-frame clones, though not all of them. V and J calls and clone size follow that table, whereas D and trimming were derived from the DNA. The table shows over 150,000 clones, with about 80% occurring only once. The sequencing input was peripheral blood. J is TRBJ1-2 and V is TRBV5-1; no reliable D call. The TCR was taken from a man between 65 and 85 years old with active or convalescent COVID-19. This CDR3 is CASSLGTANPYGYTF. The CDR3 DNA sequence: TGCGCCAGCAGCTTGGGTACAGCTAACCCCTATGGCTACACCTTC.